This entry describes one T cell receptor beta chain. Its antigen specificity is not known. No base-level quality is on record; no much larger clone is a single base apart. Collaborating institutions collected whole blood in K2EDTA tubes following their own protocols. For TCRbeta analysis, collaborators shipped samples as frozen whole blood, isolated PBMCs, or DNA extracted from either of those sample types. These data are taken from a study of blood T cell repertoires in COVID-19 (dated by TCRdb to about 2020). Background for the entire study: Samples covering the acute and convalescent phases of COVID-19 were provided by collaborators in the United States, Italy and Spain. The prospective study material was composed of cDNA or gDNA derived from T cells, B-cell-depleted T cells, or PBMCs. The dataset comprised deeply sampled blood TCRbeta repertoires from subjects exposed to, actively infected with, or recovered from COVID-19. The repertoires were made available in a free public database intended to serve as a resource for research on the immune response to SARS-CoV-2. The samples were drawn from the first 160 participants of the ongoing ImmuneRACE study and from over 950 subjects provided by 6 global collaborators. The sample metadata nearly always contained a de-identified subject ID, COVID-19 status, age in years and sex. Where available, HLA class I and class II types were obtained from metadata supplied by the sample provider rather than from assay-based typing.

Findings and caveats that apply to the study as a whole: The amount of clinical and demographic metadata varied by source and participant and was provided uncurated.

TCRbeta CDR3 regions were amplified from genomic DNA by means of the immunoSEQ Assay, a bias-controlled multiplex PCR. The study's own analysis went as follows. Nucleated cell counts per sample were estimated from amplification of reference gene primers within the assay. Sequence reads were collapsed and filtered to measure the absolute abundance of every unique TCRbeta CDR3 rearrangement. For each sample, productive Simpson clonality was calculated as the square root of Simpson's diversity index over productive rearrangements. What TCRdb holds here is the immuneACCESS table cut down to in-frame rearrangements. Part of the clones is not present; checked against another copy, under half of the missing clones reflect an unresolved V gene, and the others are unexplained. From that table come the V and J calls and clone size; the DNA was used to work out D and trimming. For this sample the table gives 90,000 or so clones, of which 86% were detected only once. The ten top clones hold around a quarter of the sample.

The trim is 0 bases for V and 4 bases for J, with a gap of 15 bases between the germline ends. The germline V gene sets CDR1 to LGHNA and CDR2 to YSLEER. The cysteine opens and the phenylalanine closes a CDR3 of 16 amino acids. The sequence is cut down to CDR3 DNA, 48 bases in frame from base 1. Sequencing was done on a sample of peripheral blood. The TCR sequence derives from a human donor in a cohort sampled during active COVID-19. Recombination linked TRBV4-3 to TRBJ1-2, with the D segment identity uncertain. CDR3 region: CASSQDLTVGSYGYTF. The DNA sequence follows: TGCGCCAGCAGCCAAGATCTGACCGTGGGCTCCTATGGCTACACCTTC.